These 26 T cell receptor beta chains originate from one sample sequenced in a study of T cells in localized non-small cell lung cancer. The data were produced by immunoSEQ multiplex PCR, yet TCRdb's version contains in-frame clones alone and is incomplete. The table records 15,000 to 20,000 clones, around 83% of them present only once. Sequenced here: peripheral blood, sampled before any cancer treatment. The receptors were gathered from a man aged 40 to 70 with stage I lung adenocarcinoma.

This sequence joins TRBV2 and TRBJ2-1; D is perhaps TRBD1 or TRBD2 (6 bases each). The V end lost 3 bases, the J end lost 4 bases, and 13 bases lay between the germline ends. Germline CDR1 SNHLY, CDR2 FYNNEI. The CDR3 covers 15 residues. This CDR3 reads CASSEGRGAYNEQFF. The DNA for the CDR3 is TGTGCCAGCAGTGAGGGTAGGGGGGCTTACAATGAGCAGTTCTTC.

In its sample, this clone is medium-sized. The chain joins TRBV11-1 to TRBJ2-6, with D perhaps given as TRBD1 or TRBD2 (5 bases each). CDR1 and CDR2 (germline): SGHAT, FQDESV (reference sequence). The ends were cut back, 0 bases at V and 2 bases at J, with 5 bases in the middle. The CDR3 length is 15 residues. CDR3 loop: CASSLAGAGANVLTF. CDR3 coding DNA: TGTGCCAGCAGCTTAGCGGGGGCTGGGGCCAACGTCCTGACTTTC.

The rearrangement joins TRBV27 to TRBJ2-1; 14 bases match TRBD2. Germline assignment: CDR1 MNHEY and CDR2 SMNVEV (reference sequence). V dropped 0 bases and J dropped 4; count of bases not matched to a gene: 2. The CDR3 consists of 17 residues. The CDR3 coding sequence is TGTGCCAGCAGTTTATCGGGACTAGCGGGGGCTTACAATGAGCAGTTCTTC. Its translation is CASSLSGLAGAYNEQFF.

The rearrangement links TRBV28 to TRBJ2-7; possibly TRBD1 for D (5 bases). The CDR3 covers 13 residues. The germline V gene encodes CDR1 MDHEN and CDR2 SYDVKM. V lost 3 bases to trimming and J lost 3 bases, with 9 bases between them. The CDR3 spells CASSFYRFYEQYF. CDR3 sequence (DNA): TGTGCCAGCAGTTTCTACAGGTTCTACGAGCAGTACTTC.

V usage is TRBV28 and J usage is TRBJ1-4; 9 bases fit TRBD1. The CDR3 loop spans 15 amino acids. V shed 10 bases, J shed 8 bases, and the junction held 14 bases outside the gene matches. CDR1 MDHEN and CDR2 SYDVKM come from the germline V gene. The CDR3 spells CATIGQGRSREKLFF. The CDR3 nucleotides are TGTGCCACCATCGGACAGGGGCGGTCGCGCGAAAAACTGTTTTTT.

CDR3: CASTPGDSGSTDTQYF. For the CDR3, the DNA is TGTGCCAGCACCCCAGGGGATAGCGGGAGCACAGATACGCAGTATTTT. V usage is TRBV25-1 and J usage is TRBJ2-3, with D perhaps TRBD2 (7 bases). V was clipped by 7 bases and J by 0 bases, with 17 bases between them. Germline V gene sequence: CDR1 MGHDK, CDR2 SYGVNS. This CDR3 has 16 residues.

V is TRBV29-1 and J is TRBJ1-5, with D perhaps matching TRBD1 (5 bases). The ends were cut back, 4 bases at V and 7 bases at J, with 14 bases in the middle. CDR3 size: 13 residues. Germline loops: CDR1 SQVTM, CDR2 ANQGSEA. The CDR3 DNA reads as TGCAGCGTTGGACCAGGGAGAGAACAGCCCCAGCATTTT. Amino acids: CSVGPGREQPQHF.

The chain is built from TRBV6-6 and TRBJ2-5; D unclear. The CDR3 sequence is 13 residues long. V shed 6 bases and J shed 5 bases, with 13 bases lying between them. Germline values: CDR1 MNHNY, CDR2 SVGAGI (reference sequence). The CDR3 nucleotides are TGTGCCAGCAGCTCGGGTTCTGCGGAGACCCAGTACTTC. Its translation: CASSSGSAETQYF.

The V call is TRBV7-9, the J call TRBJ1-2, with 8 positions matching TRBD1. This CDR3 spans 14 amino acids. Trimming removed 3 bases from V and 6 bases from J; junction bases left unmatched: 6. In germline, CDR1 is SEHNR, CDR2 FQNEAQ (reference sequence). The CDR3: CASSFATGEDGYTF. The CDR3, as DNA: TGTGCCAGCAGCTTCGCGACAGGGGAGGATGGCTACACCTTC.

V usage is TRBV5-5 and J usage is TRBJ2-5, with 8 bases fitting TRBD1. CDR3 size: 17 residues. Looked up from germline, CDR1 is SGHKS and CDR2 is YYEKEE (reference sequence). V was clipped by 4 bases and J by 4 bases; unmatched bases: 15. Here the CDR3 reads CASSKNPGQVNRETQYF. DNA for the CDR3: TGTGCCAGCAGCAAGAACCCGGGACAGGTAAACAGAGAGACCCAGTACTTC.

This chain joins TRBV7-9 and TRBJ2-7; no clear D gene. Germline CDR1 and CDR2: SEHNR and FQNEAQ (reference sequence). V shed 5 bases and J shed 7 bases, with 9 bases lying between them. This CDR3 is built from 11 residues. CDR3 sequence: CASSPLLEQYF. In nucleotides, the CDR3 is TGTGCCAGCAGCCCCCTGTTAGAGCAGTACTTC.

The chain recombines TRBV7-6 with TRBJ1-3; 8 nucleotides line up with TRBD1. The CDR3 spans 14 residues. With 5 bases clipped from V and 2 bases from J, the junction kept 2 bases outside the gene matches. Germline V CDR1 and CDR2: SGHVS, FNYEAQ. CDR3 protein: CASSRQGTGNTIYF. CDR3 in DNA: TGTGCCAGCAGCCGACAGGGGACTGGAAACACCATATATTTT.

The rearrangement uses TRBV19 and TRBJ2-3; D possibly matches TRBD1 or TRBD2 (6 bases each). CDR1 and CDR2 (germline): LNHDA, SQIVND (reference sequence). The V and J ends lost 1 base and 4 bases respectively, with 9 bases between them. CDR3 length equals 14 residues. The CDR3: CASSIGRGADTQYF. The CDR3, as DNA: TGTGCCAGTAGTATAGGAAGGGGGGCAGATACGCAGTATTTT.

J is TRBJ2-7 and V is TRBV6-6; TRBD2 matches at 10 bases. CDR3 size: 14 residues. Germline loops: CDR1 MNHNY, CDR2 SVGAGI (reference sequence). V shed 6 bases and J 5 bases; nucleotides not matched to a gene: 7. The CDR3 protein is CASSLGLAADEQYF. In DNA, the CDR3 is TGTGCCAGCAGCCTTGGACTAGCGGCCGACGAGCAGTACTTC.

The chain carries TRBV19 and TRBJ1-4; D uncertain. In germline, CDR1 is LNHDA, CDR2 SQIVND (reference sequence). V was trimmed by 5 bases and J by 0 bases, leaving 10 bases between them. This CDR3 contains 15 residues. The CDR3 is CASSFLSATNEKLFF. For the CDR3, the DNA is TGTGCCAGTAGTTTCCTCAGCGCAACTAATGAAAAACTGTTTTTT.

The chain uses TRBV7-2 and TRBJ2-7, with 12 bases lining up with TRBD2. The CDR3 contains 15 residues. Germline V gives CDR1 SGHTA, CDR2 FQGNSA. Germline trimming cut 3 bases from V and 7 bases from J; bases unmatched to any gene: 7. The CDR3 here is CASSFTSGGTDEQYF. CDR3 DNA sequence: TGTGCCAGCAGCTTTACTAGCGGGGGGACGGATGAGCAGTACTTC. The full variable domain, rest sourced from reference TRBV7-2 and TRBJ2-7, is GAGVSQSPSNKVTEKGKDVELRCDPISGHTALYWYRQSLGQGLEFLIYFQGNSAPDKSGLPSDRFSAERTGGSVSTLTIQRTQQEDSAVYLCASSFTSGGTDEQYFGPGTRLTVT.

The gene calls are TRBV11-3 and TRBJ2-2; D is perhaps TRBD1 or TRBD2 (5 bases each). Trimming took 1 base from V and 1 from J, leaving 10 bases between them. The CDR3 is 16 amino acids. Germline lookup yields CDR1 SGHNT and CDR2 YENEEA. The CDR3 coding sequence is TGTGCCAGCAGCTTAGGGACGGGGCAGAACACCGGGGAGCTGTTTTTT. It codes for CASSLGTGQNTGELFF. The complete variable domain, with remaining parts taken from reference TRBV11-3 and TRBJ2-2, reads EAGVVQSPRYKIIEKKQPVAFWCNPISGHNTLYWYLQNLGQGPELLIRYENEEAVDDSQLPKDRFSAERLKGVDSTLKIQPAELGDSAVYLCASSLGTGQNTGELFFGEGSRLTVL.

V gene TRBV2 combines with J gene TRBJ2-3; tentatively, D is TRBD2 (5 bases). The germline gives CDR1 SNHLY, CDR2 FYNNEI. The CDR3 has 16 residues. Trimming left V 5 bases short and J 4 bases short, with 19 bases between. The chain's CDR3 is CASSPDGLASADTQYF. DNA of the CDR3: TGTGCCAGCAGTCCCGACGGTTTAGCGAGCGCAGATACGCAGTATTTT.

V is TRBV6-5 and J is TRBJ2-7; D remains ambiguous. The germline gives CDR1 MNHEY, CDR2 SVGAGI. The CDR3 sequence is 12 residues long. V lost 4 bases and J 6 bases, leaving 10 bases between the germline ends. The CDR3 coding sequence is TGTGCCAGCAGTTTCCGGGTGGGCGAGCAGTACTTC. Translation: CASSFRVGEQYF.

The CDR3 sequence: CASSYARGSLLNEQFF. DNA of the CDR3: TGTGCCAGCAGTTACGCGAGGGGTAGTTTACTCAATGAGCAGTTCTTC. The chain is built from TRBV6-7 and TRBJ2-1, with D possibly called TRBD1 or TRBD2 (5 bases each). Being an ORF, TRBV6-7 has a function that is uncertain. V was clipped by 2 bases and J by 6 bases, with 17 bases between them. The CDR3 has 16 residues.

The chain recombines TRBV7-8 with TRBJ1-1; D is unclear. Trimming shortened V by 2 bases and J by 2 bases, and 9 bases separated the two germline ends. The V gene's germline CDR1 is SGHVS and CDR2 FQNEAQ. This CDR3 region has 14 residues. The CDR3 DNA follows: TGTGCCAGCAGCTTACTAACACGCAACACTGAAGCTTTCTTT. Translation: CASSLLTRNTEAFF.

This chain connects TRBV7-9 to TRBJ2-1; tentatively, D is TRBD1 (6 bases). Germline CDR1 SEHNR, CDR2 FQNEAQ (reference sequence). V was pared by 3 bases and J by 4 bases, with 13 bases between. There are 15 residues in the CDR3. The CDR3 nucleotides are TGTGCCAGCAGCTTTGGGCCAGGGGCTTACAATGAGCAGTTCTTC. It translates to CASSFGPGAYNEQFF.

This chain connects TRBV7-6 to TRBJ1-1; no firm D call. Germline-derived CDR1 and CDR2 are SGHVS and FNYEAQ. CDR3 length: 13 amino acids. The V end lost 4 bases, the J end lost 1 base, and 7 bases lay between the germline ends. CDR3 in amino acids: CASSSLPNTEAFF. The CDR3 region has the DNA TGTGCCAGCAGCTCCCTACCGAACACTGAAGCTTTCTTT.

The chain couples TRBV19 to TRBJ2-7; no definite D call. The CDR3 runs to 15 residues. The V gene's germline CDR1 is LNHDA and CDR2 SQIVND (reference sequence). Trimming pared 3 bases from V and 3 bases from J, leaving 15 bases between. The CDR3 sequence is CASSIRAGAIYEQYF. The DNA for the CDR3 is TGTGCCAGTAGTATCCGGGCAGGAGCTATCTACGAGCAGTACTTC.

The V and J genes are TRBV6-5 and TRBJ1-4; 8 bases align to TRBD1. Trimming removed 6 bases from V and 4 bases from J; junction bases left unmatched: 1. This CDR3 is built from 13 residues. In germline, CDR1 is MNHEY, CDR2 SVGAGI. CDR3: CASRTGDNEKLFF. CDR3 nucleotides: TGTGCCAGCAGGACAGGGGATAATGAAAAACTGTTTTTT.

V gene TRBV19 combines with J gene TRBJ2-3; D possibly matches TRBD1 or TRBD2 (5 bases each). The CDR3 sequence is 17 residues long. Trimming took off 4 bases at V and 0 bases at J, with 17 bases between the two ends. Germline assignment: CDR1 LNHDA and CDR2 SQIVND (reference sequence). This CDR3 reads CASSTPGTGWSTDTQYF. The CDR3, as DNA: TGTGCCAGTAGTACTCCGGGGACGGGATGGAGCACAGATACGCAGTATTTT.